The clone carrying this TCR beta chain was detected only a few times. Its specificity is unknown. Assay: immunoSEQ multiplex PCR; the TCRdb copy retains only in-frame clones and omits some. The profile covers 600,000 to 750,000 clones, with around 91% appearing a single time and 34% taken by the ten largest. This sample is part of a study of shared clonotypes between healthy human individuals. Study-wide results and caveats: Among a few donors, roughly 5.4% of naive CD4 clonotypes were found in common. Among the subsets, naive ones generally showed larger estimated richness than memory ones.

The V and J ends lost 1 base and 3 bases respectively, with 8 bases between them. The germline CDR1 and CDR2 sequences are SGDLS and YYNGEE. The CDR3 is 13 residues long. The sample taken for sequencing was memory CD8+ T cells from PBMCs. Sample subset: CD45RO+ cells pooled with CCR7-negative TemRA cells. The sequence was collected from a man aged 18 to 29 in good health. Some clones in this sample may be carry-over from other donors' samples. The V call is TRBV9, the J call TRBJ2-7; no definite D call. CDR3 DNA sequence: TGTGCCAGCAGCGTAAACCCTAACTACGAGCAGTACTTC. Residues: CASSVNPNYEQYF. Full variable domain (outside the CDR3, taken from reference TRBV9 and TRBJ2-7): DSGVTQTPKHLITATGQRVTLRCSPRSGDLSVYWYQQSLDQGLQFLIQYYNGEERAKGNILERFSAQQFPDLHSELNLSSLELGDSALYFCASSVNPNYEQYFGPGTRLTVT.